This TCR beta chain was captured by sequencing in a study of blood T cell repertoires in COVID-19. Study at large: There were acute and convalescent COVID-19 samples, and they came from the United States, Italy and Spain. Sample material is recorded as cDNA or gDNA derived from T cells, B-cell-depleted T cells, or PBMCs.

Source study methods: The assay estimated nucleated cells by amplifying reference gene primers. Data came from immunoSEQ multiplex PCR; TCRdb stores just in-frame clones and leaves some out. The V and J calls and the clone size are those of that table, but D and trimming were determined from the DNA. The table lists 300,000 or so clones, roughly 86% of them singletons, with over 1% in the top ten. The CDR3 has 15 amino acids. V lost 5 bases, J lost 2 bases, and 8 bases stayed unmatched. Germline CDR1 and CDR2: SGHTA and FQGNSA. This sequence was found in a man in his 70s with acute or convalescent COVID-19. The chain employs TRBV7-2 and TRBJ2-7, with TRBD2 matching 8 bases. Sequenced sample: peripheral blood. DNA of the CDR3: TGTGCCAGCAGCCCCTCTAGCGGGCGGGCCTACGAGCAGTACTTC. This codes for CASSPSSGRAYEQYF.